The 2 T cell receptor beta chains listed next were all sequenced from one sample in a study of blood T cell repertoires in COVID-19. The protocol was immunoSEQ multiplex PCR, while the TCRdb copy is restricted to in-frame clones and leaves out a portion. The data contain 200,000 or so clones, about 88% of them singletons. The specimen sequenced was peripheral blood. The receptor set was obtained from a man between 65 and 85 years old with active or convalescent COVID-19.

The chain has TRBV28 and TRBJ2-1, with D hard to call. Germline lookup yields CDR1 MDHEN and CDR2 SYDVKM. CDR3 length: 12 residues. V was clipped by 2 bases and J by 7 bases, with 6 bases between them. CDR3 protein: CASSLLQNEQFF. For the CDR3, the DNA is TGTGCCAGCAGTTTACTACAGAATGAGCAGTTCTTC.

V is TRBV14 and J is TRBJ2-7; no definite D call. Trimming took 2 bases from V and 2 from J, leaving 13 bases between them. The CDR3 is 15 residues long. CDR1 is SGHDN, CDR2 FVKESK, per germline. CDR3 residues: CASSQWAGDTYEQYF. For the CDR3, the DNA is TGTGCCAGCAGCCAATGGGCAGGTGATACCTACGAGCAGTACTTC.